The clone carrying this T cell receptor beta chain is a singleton in its sample. Germline-derived CDR1 and CDR2 are GTSNPN and SVGIG (reference sequence). The V gene lost 5 bases and the J gene lost 3 bases, with 11 bases spanning the gap. The CDR3 totals 13 residues. Authors' methods: The assay estimated nucleated cells by amplifying reference gene primers. The protocol was immunoSEQ multiplex PCR, while the TCRdb copy is restricted to in-frame clones and leaves out a portion. That table is the source of V, J and clone size, and D and trimming were worked out from the DNA. The sample has under 150,000 clones, about 90% seen once. This sample is part of a study of blood T cell repertoires in COVID-19. Turning to the study itself: Donors in the United States, Italy and Spain gave samples during acute or convalescent COVID-19. T cells, B-cell-depleted T cells, or PBMCs provided the cDNA or gDNA that served as material.

Sequencing input: peripheral blood. The source is a man aged 50 to 60 with active COVID-19. The chain combines TRBV30 with TRBJ1-5, with D tentatively TRBD1 (6 bases). As DNA, the CDR3 is TGTGCCTGGGATACAGGGTCCAATCAGCCCCAGCATTTT. Translation: CAWDTGSNQPQHF.